A single sample is the source of the 2 T cell receptor beta chains below, sequenced in a study of cytotoxic CD8 clonotypes in ibrutinib-treated CLL. Sequencing was performed with immunoSEQ multiplex PCR; in TCRdb, only in-frame clones are kept and a portion is missing. The sample lists 250,000 to 350,000 clones; around 69% were seen once. This sample comprised PBMCs, obtained at disease progression, from a patient treated with ibrutinib. The source is a human donor with chronic lymphocytic leukemia.

The gene calls are TRBV4-1 and TRBJ1-1, with 10 nucleotides matching TRBD1. V lost 1 base, J lost 5 bases, and 4 bases stayed unmatched. The CDR3 loop spans 15 amino acids. Germline V CDR1 and CDR2: MGHRA, YSYEKL. CDR3 DNA sequence: TGCGCCAGCAGCCAAGCCAGGACAGGGGGAACTGAAGCTTTCTTT. It yields the protein CASSQARTGGTEAFF.

The rearrangement joins TRBV5-1 to TRBJ2-1; 13 nucleotides line up with TRBD2. With 5 bases clipped from V and 1 base from J, the junction kept 9 bases outside the gene matches. Germline CDR1 is SGHRS and CDR2 is YFSETQ. CDR3 length: 18 residues. The CDR3 reads CASREPGLAGISYNEQFF. The CDR3 DNA follows: TGCGCCAGCAGAGAGCCGGGACTAGCGGGGATATCCTACAATGAGCAGTTCTTC. The entire variable domain, with the rest obtained from reference TRBV5-1 and TRBJ2-1, is as follows: KAGVTQTPRYLIKTRGQQVTLSCSPISGHRSVSWYQQTPGQGLQFLFEYFSETQRNKGNFPGRFSGRQFSNSRSEMNVSTLELGDSALYLCASREPGLAGISYNEQFFGPGTRLTVL.